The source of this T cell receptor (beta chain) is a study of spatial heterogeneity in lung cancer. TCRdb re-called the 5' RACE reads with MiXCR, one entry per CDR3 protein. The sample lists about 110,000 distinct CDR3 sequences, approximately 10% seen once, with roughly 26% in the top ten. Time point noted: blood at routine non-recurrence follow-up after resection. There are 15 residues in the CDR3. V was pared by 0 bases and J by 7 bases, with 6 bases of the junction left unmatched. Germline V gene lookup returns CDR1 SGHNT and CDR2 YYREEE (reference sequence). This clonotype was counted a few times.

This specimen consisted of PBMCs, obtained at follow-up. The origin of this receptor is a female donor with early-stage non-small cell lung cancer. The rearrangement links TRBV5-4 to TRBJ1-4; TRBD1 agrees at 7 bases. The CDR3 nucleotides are TGTGCCAGCAGCTTGGTCAGGGGGATTAGTGAAAAACTGTTTTTT. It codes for CASSLVRGISEKLFF.